What follows describes a single T cell receptor (beta chain). The antigen remains unidentified. A read error is possible here, since a much larger clone lies one base away. Trimming cost V 8 bases and J 0 bases, with 7 bases left between them. The CDR3 extends over 12 amino acids. CDR1 is MNHNS, CDR2 SASEGT, per germline. In addition to blood RNA drawn from unsorted whole blood, germline DNA was extracted. These data come from a study of tumor-infiltrating lymphocytes in primary liver carcinoma. Study-level findings and limits: Compared with tumor region pairs, tumor-adjacent and tumor-blood pairs overlapped less.

A constant-region primer served to make TCR beta cDNA from around 540 ng total RNA. ARM-PCR was slightly modified, and three nested multiplex PCR rounds with it gave rise to the TCR beta libraries. TRBV1-TRBV30 forward primers paired with a C-beta reverse primer drove the first two PCR rounds, approximately 11 cycles each. A single record per CDR3 protein comes from TCRdb applying MiXCR to the multiplex PCR reads. Counted here are 300,000 to 400,000 distinct CDR3 sequences, almost 65% occurring once; the ten biggest clones make up roughly 6%. The sequence was collected from a man aged 40-55 years with primary liver carcinoma and hepatitis B virus infection. The sequencing sample was made of peripheral blood. This rearrangement joins TRBV6-1 to TRBJ1-1; D call uncertain. The CDR3 is CASFWMNTEAFF. Written as DNA, the CDR3 is TGTGCCAGCTTCTGGATGAACACTGAAGCTTTCTTT.